This passage covers 25 T cell receptor beta chains from one sample sequenced in a study of T cell repertoires in aging, cancer and after chemotherapy. Multiplex touch-down PCR with TRB-A/B primers amplified rearranged V-D-J TRB sequences. TCRdb ran MiXCR on the multiplex PCR reads and lists one entry per CDR3 protein. The sample has more than 6,500 distinct CDR3 sequences, roughly two fifths seen once. Peripheral blood genomic DNA, not sorted cells or RNA, was the template. Sequences were obtained from blood. The receptors were sampled from a human donor in good health.

The chain employs TRBV6-5 and TRBJ2-5; no firm D call. The CDR3 has 13 residues. The V end lost 8 bases, the J end lost 5 bases, and 15 bases lay between the germline ends. Germline CDR1 is MNHEY and CDR2 is SVGAGI. The CDR3: CASSRLVWETQYF. DNA of the CDR3: TGTGCCAGCTCCCGGCTGGTTTGGGAGACCCAGTACTTC.

The chain has TRBV5-1 and TRBJ1-2, with D uncertain. Trimming stripped 0 bases from V and 8 bases from J, with 14 bases between. This CDR3 has 14 amino acids. From germline, CDR1 is SGHRS and CDR2 YFSETQ. The chain's CDR3 is CASSLAETPGGYTF. DNA for the CDR3: TGCGCCAGCAGCTTGGCCGAGACCCCAGGCGGCTACACCTTC. The whole variable domain, remainder taken from reference TRBV5-1 and TRBJ1-2, is KAGVTQTPRYLIKTRGQQVTLSCSPISGHRSVSWYQQTPGQGLQFLFEYFSETQRNKGNFPGRFSGRQFSNSRSEMNVSTLELGDSALYLCASSLAETPGGYTFGSGTRLTVV.

This clonotype was recorded a few times. This chain links TRBV15 with TRBJ1-2, with D perhaps TRBD1 (5 bases). This CDR3 has 13 amino acids. V was shortened by 0 bases and J by 4 bases, with 6 bases between the two germline ends. Germline CDR1 and CDR2: LNHNV and YYDKDF (reference sequence). This chain's CDR3 is CATSRERGYGYTF. CDR3 in DNA: TGTGCCACCAGCAGAGAGAGGGGCTATGGCTACACCTTC.

This chain links TRBV28 with TRBJ2-3, with 12 positions matching TRBD2. After removal of 5 bases from V and 1 base from J, the junction contained 7 bases not matched to a gene. The CDR3 loop spans 17 amino acids. The V gene's germline CDR1 is MDHEN and CDR2 SYDVKM. The CDR3 DNA follows: TGTGCCAGCAGTGAGGGACTAGCGGGCGTCGGCACAGATACGCAGTATTTT. This gives the protein CASSEGLAGVGTDTQYF.

In this sample, this clonotype is medium-sized. The chain couples TRBV6-4 to TRBJ2-2, with 10 bases matching TRBD2. The CDR3 is made up of 15 amino acids. V lost 5 bases and J lost 4; bases outside the gene matches: 4. Per germline, CDR1 MRHNA and CDR2 SNTAGT. The CDR3 protein is CASSPSGGGTGELFF. The CDR3 DNA reads TGTGCCAGCAGTCCTAGCGGGGGAGGCACCGGGGAGCTGTTTTTT.

This clonotype is judged medium-sized. V and J are TRBV19 and TRBJ2-7; 9 nucleotides line up with TRBD1. Trimming at V came to 4 bases and at J to 2 bases, leaving 12 bases not matched to a gene. This CDR3 has 17 amino acids. Per germline, CDR1 LNHDA and CDR2 SQIVND (reference sequence). CDR3 in DNA: TGTGCCAGTAGTAGGGGGCTATCGAGGACAGGGGCCTACGAGCAGTACTTC. Translation gives CASSRGLSRTGAYEQYF.

This chain links TRBV6-1 with TRBJ2-1; weak D call: TRBD1 (5 bases). This CDR3 region has 15 residues. Trimming pared 2 bases from V and 7 bases from J, leaving 15 bases between. CDR1 is MNHNS and CDR2 is SASEGT in the germline V gene. The CDR3: CASSESQGSANEQFF. CDR3 in DNA: TGTGCCAGCAGTGAAAGCCAGGGCTCGGCGAATGAGCAGTTCTTC.

CDR3 amino acids: CASSPDVFNYGYTF. CDR3 nucleotides: TGTGCCAGCAGCCCCGATGTTTTTAACTATGGCTACACCTTC. This chain connects TRBV7-6 to TRBJ1-2; D gene unclear. The CDR3 consists of 14 residues. CDR1 is SGHVS and CDR2 is FNYEAQ in the germline V gene. Trimming took 5 bases from V and 1 from J, leaving 11 bases between them.

The J gene is TRBJ1-2, the V gene TRBV11-1; D is possibly TRBD1 (5 bases). This CDR3 comprises 15 residues. Germline V lookup: CDR1 SGHAT, CDR2 FQDESV (reference sequence). Trimming pared 5 bases from V and 4 bases from J, leaving 17 bases between. The chain's CDR3 is CASSQGPTLTYGYTF. The CDR3 bases are TGTGCCAGCAGCCAGGGACCGACACTTACCTATGGCTACACCTTC.

This clonotype was seen a handful of times. V gene TRBV10-3 combines with J gene TRBJ2-1, with 11 bases matching TRBD2. The CDR3 contains 15 residues. Germline V CDR1 and CDR2: ENHRY, SYGVKD. Trimming removed 6 bases from V and 8 bases from J; junction bases left unmatched: 9. CDR3 nucleotides: TGTGCCATCAGAGATCTAGCGGGGGGTATCCATGAGCAGTTCTTC. Translation: CAIRDLAGGIHEQFF.

This clonotype was counted between two and nine times. The genes are TRBV6-6 and TRBJ2-7, with TRBD2 matching over 11 bases. V was clipped by 0 bases and J by 3 bases; unmatched bases: 10. Germline values: CDR1 MNHNY, CDR2 SVGAGI (reference sequence). CDR3 length: 18 amino acids. Here the CDR3 DNA reads TGTGCCAGCAGTTACTCCACGATCCTAGCGGGGGGAAACTACGAGCAGTACTTC. Amino acid sequence: CASSYSTILAGGNYEQYF.

This sequence joins TRBV11-2 and TRBJ2-5; 9 bases agree with TRBD1. The CDR3 spans 16 residues. Germline-derived CDR1 and CDR2 are SGHAT and FQNNGV. V shed 0 bases and J 1 base; nucleotides not matched to a gene: 3. Here the CDR3 DNA reads TGTGCCAGCAGCTTAGAAGGACAGGGGTCCCAAGAGACCCAGTACTTC. This codes for CASSLEGQGSQETQYF.

This clonotype occurred a few times. The genes are TRBV12-3 or TRBV12-4 and TRBJ2-3, with 12 bases that match TRBD2. Unmatched junction bases numbered 11, after V lost 2 bases and J lost 11 bases. The CDR3 consists of 16 residues. CDR3: CASSLRQGLAGKKQYF. In nucleotides, the CDR3 is TGTGCCAGCAGTTTAAGACAAGGACTAGCGGGAAAGAAGCAGTATTTT.

The V and J genes are TRBV11-1 and TRBJ1-1; tentatively, D is TRBD1 (6 bases). The CDR3 consists of 13 residues. The germline V gene encodes CDR1 SGHAT and CDR2 FQDESV (reference sequence). V was cut by 6 bases and J by 1 base, with 9 bases left in between. CDR3 in DNA: TGTGCCAGCAGAACAGGGAGGAACACTGAAGCTTTCTTT. Translating it yields CASRTGRNTEAFF.

The chain is built from TRBV19 and TRBJ1-6; D may be TRBD1 (6 bases). Per germline, CDR1 LNHDA and CDR2 SQIVND (reference sequence). The CDR3 spans 13 residues. V dropped 6 bases and J dropped 7 bases, with 10 bases sitting between them. The CDR3 nucleotides are TGTGCCAGTAGCACAGGGAGGAATTCACCCCTCCACTTT. This codes for CASSTGRNSPLHF.

This clonotype appeared a few times. The chain joins TRBV18 to TRBJ2-7; D is possibly TRBD1 (5 bases). This CDR3 contains 14 residues. Germline CDR1 reads KGHSH; CDR2 reads LQKENI. Trimming stripped 2 bases from V and 5 bases from J, with 13 bases between. CDR3 nucleotide sequence: TGTGCCAGCTCACCAACGGCAGGGTCCCACGAGCAGTACTTC. Protein: CASSPTAGSHEQYF. Full variable domain (rest looked up from reference TRBV18 and TRBJ2-7): NAGVMQNPRHLVRRRGQEARLRCSPMKGHSHVYWYRQLPEEGLKFMVYLQKENIIDESGMPKERFSAEFPKEGPSILRIQQVVRGDSAAYFCASSPTAGSHEQYFGPGTRLTVT.

This chain uses TRBV11-1 with TRBJ1-1; 7 bases align to TRBD1. This CDR3 has 15 amino acids. The germline gives CDR1 SGHAT, CDR2 FQDESV (reference sequence). The V and J ends lost 2 bases and 0 bases, in that order; junction bases with no gene match: 3. The CDR3 region is CASSLPQGMNTEAFF. In nucleotides, the CDR3 is TGTGCCAGCAGCTTACCACAGGGGATGAACACTGAAGCTTTCTTT.

The rearrangement uses TRBV10-3 and TRBJ2-7, with a weak D call TRBD1 (6 bases). Per germline, CDR1 ENHRY and CDR2 SYGVKD. The CDR3 length is 13 residues. Trimming took 6 bases from V and 0 from J, leaving 9 bases between them. CDR3 in DNA: TGTGCCATCAGAAGACAGGACTCCTACGAGCAGTACTTC. Its translation is CAIRRQDSYEQYF.

The gene calls are TRBV6-1 and TRBJ2-1; 10 positions agree with TRBD2. From germline, CDR1 is MNHNS and CDR2 SASEGT. The CDR3 consists of 17 residues. V shed 2 bases and J 8 bases; nucleotides not matched to a gene: 12. The CDR3 reads CASSERLAGAPWDEQFF. The CDR3 nucleotides are TGTGCCAGCAGTGAACGGCTAGCGGGGGCCCCTTGGGATGAGCAGTTCTTC.

The V call is TRBV7-2, the J call TRBJ2-2; TRBD2 matches 10 bases. The CDR3 has 19 amino acids. Looked up from germline, CDR1 is SGHTA and CDR2 is FQGNSA. The J segment lost 1 base and the V segment lost 4 bases, leaving 12 bases of the junction unmatched. The CDR3 sequence is CASSSGRGLAPRNTGELFF. Here the CDR3 DNA reads TGTGCCAGCAGCTCTGGGAGGGGACTAGCGCCACGGAACACCGGGGAGCTGTTTTTT.

The rearrangement uses TRBV5-6 and TRBJ1-1, with D unresolved. This CDR3 comprises 15 residues. The V gene lost 2 bases and the J gene lost 0 bases, with 11 bases spanning the gap. Germline V gene sequence: CDR1 SGHDT, CDR2 YYEEEE. This CDR3 is CASSFVSLLNTEAFF. CDR3 bases: TGTGCCAGCAGCTTCGTCTCCCTTCTGAACACTGAAGCTTTCTTT.

This chain uses TRBV27 with TRBJ1-1, with a tentative D call TRBD1 (6 bases). This CDR3 contains 14 residues. CDR1 MNHEY and CDR2 SMNVEV come from the germline V gene (reference sequence). V lost 9 bases and J lost 4, with 18 bases in between. CDR3 DNA: TGTGCCAGGACAACTAGACCGGACAGCACTGAAGCTTTCTTT. Protein sequence: CARTTRPDSTEAFF.

V gene TRBV13 combines with J gene TRBJ2-7; TRBD2 might be the D (6 bases). Between the trimmed V and J ends, which lost 1 base and 0 bases, there was a span of 10 bases. Looked up from germline, CDR1 is PRHDT and CDR2 is FYEKMQ (reference sequence). CDR3 length: 15 amino acids. CDR3 amino acids: CASSLARGSSYEQYF. The CDR3 DNA reads TGTGCCAGCAGCTTAGCTCGGGGGAGCTCCTACGAGCAGTACTTC.

This clonotype was observed a few times. The chain has TRBV19 and TRBJ2-7, with D hard to call. Germline assignment: CDR1 LNHDA and CDR2 SQIVND (reference sequence). V gave up 4 bases and J gave up 2 bases, with 12 bases separating them. This CDR3 is built from 14 residues. The CDR3 sequence: CASSTHLGTYEQYF. DNA for the CDR3: TGTGCCAGTAGTACCCACCTAGGCACCTACGAGCAGTACTTC. Full variable domain (remainder filled in from reference TRBV19 and TRBJ2-7): DGGITQSPKYLFRKEGQNVTLSCEQNLNHDAMYWYRQDPGQGLRLIYYSQIVNDFQKGDIAEGYSVSREKKESFPLTVTSAQKNPTAFYLCASSTHLGTYEQYFGPGTRLTVT.

This clonotype was detected a few times. The V and J genes are TRBV5-6 and TRBJ1-3; TRBD1 aligns across 9 bases. Trimming cost V 4 bases and J 0 bases; bases outside gene matches: 8. The CDR3 extends over 17 amino acids. Germline-derived CDR1 and CDR2 are SGHDT and YYEEEE. The CDR3 loop reads CASSAGQGLSSGNTIYF. The DNA of the CDR3 is TGTGCCAGCAGCGCGGGACAGGGACTTAGCTCTGGAAACACCATATATTTT. Full variable domain (remainder filled in from reference TRBV5-6 and TRBJ1-3): DAGVTQSPTHLIKTRGQQVTLRCSPKSGHDTVSWYQQALGQGPQFIFQYYEEEERQRGNFPDRFSGHQFPNYSSELNVNALLLGDSALYLCASSAGQGLSSGNTIYFGEGSWLTVV.